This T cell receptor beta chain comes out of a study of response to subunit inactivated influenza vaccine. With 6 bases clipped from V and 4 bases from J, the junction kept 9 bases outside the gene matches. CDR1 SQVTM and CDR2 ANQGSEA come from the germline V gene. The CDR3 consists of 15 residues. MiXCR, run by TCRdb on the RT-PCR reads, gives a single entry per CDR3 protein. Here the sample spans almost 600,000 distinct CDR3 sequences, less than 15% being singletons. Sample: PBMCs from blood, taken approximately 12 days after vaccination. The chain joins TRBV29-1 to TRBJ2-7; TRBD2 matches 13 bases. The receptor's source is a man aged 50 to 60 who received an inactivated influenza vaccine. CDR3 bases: TGCAGCGTGGGACGTCCGGGACTAGCGGGATACGAGCAGTACTTC. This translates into CSVGRPGLAGYEQYF.